Each of the 32 T cell receptor beta chains below was sequenced from the same sample in a study of blood T cell repertoires in COVID-19. The protocol was immunoSEQ multiplex PCR, while the TCRdb copy is restricted to in-frame clones and leaves out a portion. The data contain some 220,000 clones, approximately 85% of them seen just once; the ten biggest clones take up 2.5% to 3.5%. Specimen: peripheral blood. Every receptor here comes from a middle-aged man who had recovered from COVID-19.

CDR3 sequence (DNA): TGTGCCAGCTCACCGACAGGAGTGAACACCGGGGAGCTGTTTTTT. Its protein is CASSPTGVNTGELFF. The rearrangement links TRBV18 to TRBJ2-2, with D perhaps matching TRBD1 (6 bases). Trimming took off 3 bases at V and 1 base at J, with 9 bases between the two ends. The germline V gene has CDR1 KGHSH and CDR2 LQKENI. The CDR3 spans 15 residues.

The chain couples TRBV12-3 or TRBV12-4 to TRBJ2-5; 7 bases map to TRBD1. Losses at the gene ends were 5 bases for V and 5 bases for J; bases not matched to a gene: 5. The CDR3 loop spans 13 amino acids. CDR3 sequence reads: CASSMTGRETQYF. In nucleotides, the CDR3 is TGTGCCAGCAGTATGACAGGGCGCGAGACCCAGTACTTC.

This clone was detected a few times. This rearrangement joins TRBV19 to TRBJ1-4; 7 positions match TRBD1. Germline assignment: CDR1 LNHDA and CDR2 SQIVND (reference sequence). V shed 4 bases and J 3 bases; nucleotides not matched to a gene: 2. The CDR3 contains 14 residues. The CDR3 sequence: CASSRGGSNEKLFF. The CDR3 DNA reads as TGTGCCAGTAGTAGAGGGGGCTCTAATGAAAAACTGTTTTTT.

The rearrangement uses TRBV14 and TRBJ1-2, with D unclear. Trimming cost V 0 bases and J 0 bases, with 5 bases left between them. The CDR3 sequence is 14 residues long. CDR1 is SGHDN and CDR2 is FVKESK in the germline V gene. The CDR3 loop reads CASSQETANYGYTF. The CDR3, as DNA: TGTGCCAGCAGCCAAGAAACAGCTAACTATGGCTACACCTTC.

The CDR3 region is CASSLLQGGEQYF. As DNA, the CDR3 is TGTGCCAGCAGTTTATTACAGGGCGGCGAGCAGTACTTC. This chain connects TRBV27 to TRBJ2-7, with D maybe TRBD1 (6 bases). V dropped 1 base and J dropped 6 bases, with 10 bases sitting between them. The V gene's germline CDR1 is MNHEY and CDR2 SMNVEV (reference sequence). The CDR3 loop spans 13 amino acids.

On this clone: The sample contains more than one DNA sequence encoding this CDR3. The gene calls are TRBV6-1 and TRBJ2-7, with 9 bases aligning to TRBD2. CDR1 and CDR2 (germline): MNHNS, SASEGT. V gave up 3 bases and J gave up 2 bases; unmatched junction bases: 5. This CDR3 comprises 15 residues. The CDR3 spells CASSETSGYPYEQYF. CDR3 DNA: TGTGCCAGCAGTGAGACTAGCGGCTATCCCTACGAGCAGTACTTC.

This clone was seen more than once but under ten times. The rearrangement uses TRBV10-2 and TRBJ1-1; D is uncertain. V gave up 2 bases and J gave up 1 base, with 11 bases separating them. Per the germline V gene, CDR1 is WSHSY and CDR2 is SAAADI. This CDR3 spans 15 amino acids. CDR3: CASSENRVANTEAFF. The CDR3 bases are TGCGCCAGCAGTGAGAATCGGGTGGCGAACACTGAAGCTTTCTTT.

The CDR3 DNA reads as TGTGCCAGCAGTTCGGCGGAGACCGACTACGAGCAGTACTTC. Its protein is CASSSAETDYEQYF. The rearrangement uses TRBV27 and TRBJ2-7; no clear D. Germline CDR1 is MNHEY and CDR2 is SMNVEV (reference sequence). V was shortened by 4 bases and J by 3 bases, with 13 bases between the two germline ends. The CDR3 extends over 14 amino acids.

The V gene is TRBV11-2, the J gene TRBJ2-3; the D is unclear. There are 16 residues in the CDR3. V gave up 1 base and J gave up 1 base, with 12 bases separating them. Germline CDR1 and CDR2: SGHAT and FQNNGV. For the CDR3, the DNA is TGTGCCAGCAGCTTAGGTGTTCTTACAGGCACAGATACGCAGTATTTT. Its translation: CASSLGVLTGTDTQYF. Based on the CDR3 plus reference TRBV11-2 and TRBJ2-3, the full variable domain is EAGVAQSPRYKIIEKRQSVAFWCNPISGHATLYWYQQILGQGPKLLIQFQNNGVVDDSQLPKDRFSAERLKGVDSTLKIQPAKLEDSAVYLCASSLGVLTGTDTQYFGPGTRLTVL.

This chain joins TRBV7-9 and TRBJ2-7, with a tentative D call TRBD1 (5 bases). The CDR3 length is 15 residues. Germline CDR1 reads SEHNR; CDR2 reads FQNEAQ (reference sequence). V was pared by 5 bases and J by 0 bases, with 14 bases between. The CDR3 region is CASSPLGRSSYEQYF. CDR3 DNA sequence: TGTGCCAGCAGCCCCCTGGGGCGGTCCTCCTACGAGCAGTACTTC.

This chain uses TRBV19 with TRBJ2-7; D perhaps matches TRBD1 (5 bases). CDR1 and CDR2 from the germline V gene are LNHDA and SQIVND (reference sequence). The CDR3 length is 15 residues. With 1 base removed from V and 4 bases from J, the gap between germline ends came to 14 bases. The CDR3 is CASSIAQGQGYEQYF. As DNA, the CDR3 is TGTGCCAGTAGTATAGCGCAGGGCCAAGGGTACGAGCAGTACTTC.

The sample holds a few counts of this clone. The V call is TRBV28, the J call TRBJ2-2; D is ambiguous. Germline CDR1 is MDHEN and CDR2 is SYDVKM. V lost 5 bases, J lost 4 bases, and 8 bases lay in between. This CDR3 spans 13 amino acids. CDR3 region: CASSKLTTGELFF. The CDR3 DNA reads as TGTGCCAGCAGTAAACTAACCACCGGGGAGCTGTTTTTT.

The J gene is TRBJ2-3, the V gene TRBV4-1, with 12 bases fitting TRBD2. Germline CDR1 MGHRA, CDR2 YSYEKL. The J segment lost 2 bases and the V segment lost 0 bases, leaving 3 bases of the junction unmatched. The CDR3 sequence is 17 residues long. CDR3 bases: TGCGCCAGCAGCCAAGATAGGACTAGCGGGGACACAGATACGCAGTATTTT. It is translated as CASSQDRTSGDTDTQYF.

This clone has just one count. CDR3 coding DNA: TGCGCCAGCAGTGACCCGACAGGGGGCTGGGTGAACACTGAAGCTTTCTTT. Protein: CASSDPTGGWVNTEAFF. This chain joins TRBV10-2 and TRBJ1-1, with 10 bases matching TRBD1. CDR1 and CDR2 from the germline V gene are WSHSY and SAAADI. V dropped 3 bases and J dropped 0; count of bases not matched to a gene: 7. The CDR3 sequence is 17 residues long.

This chain joins TRBV29-1 and TRBJ2-1, with 8 bases that match TRBD1. This CDR3 comprises 15 residues. Trimming removed 7 bases from V and 4 bases from J; junction bases left unmatched: 12. Germline-derived CDR1 and CDR2 are SQVTM and ANQGSEA. The CDR3 reads CSGNSPGQAYNEQFF. The CDR3 coding sequence is TGCAGCGGAAACTCCCCGGGACAGGCTTACAATGAGCAGTTCTTC.

This chain uses TRBV28 with TRBJ1-6; TRBD1 matches 7 bases. Germline trimming cut 7 bases from V and 5 bases from J; bases unmatched to any gene: 2. CDR1 is MDHEN, CDR2 SYDVKM, per germline. The CDR3 spans 13 residues. CDR3 loop: CASKGQHNSPLHF. The CDR3, as DNA: TGTGCCAGCAAGGGACAGCATAATTCACCCCTCCACTTT.

The J gene is TRBJ1-2, the V gene TRBV5-4; D is unclear. The CDR3 sequence is 16 residues long. CDR1 and CDR2 from the germline V gene are SGHNT and YYREEE (reference sequence). V lost 1 base and J lost 0, with 13 bases in between. CDR3 region: CASSLSSGRANYGYTF. The CDR3 DNA follows: TGTGCCAGCAGCTTGTCTTCCGGCCGGGCTAACTATGGCTACACCTTC.

The rearrangement joins TRBV18 to TRBJ2-7, with a tentative D call TRBD2 (6 bases). CDR3 length equals 16 residues. The germline V gene encodes CDR1 KGHSH and CDR2 LQKENI. Deletions cut 6 bases from V and 3 bases from J, with 21 bases between. The CDR3 is CASSHGTLTPYYEQYF. The CDR3, as DNA: TGTGCCAGCTCCCACGGGACTCTTACGCCTTACTACGAGCAGTACTTC.

The chain combines TRBV2 with TRBJ2-4, with D possibly matching TRBD1 (5 bases). This CDR3 is built from 19 residues. The V end was cut by 2 bases, the J end by 0 bases, with 20 bases between. Germline V gene data show CDR1 as SNHLY and CDR2 as FYNNEI. CDR3 DNA: TGTGCCAGCAGTGAAAACTTAGCTGCAGGGAACGTAGCCAAAAACATTCAGTACTTC. Residues: CASSENLAAGNVAKNIQYF.

The chain links TRBV7-9 to TRBJ1-1, with 8 bases that match TRBD1. The germline CDR1 and CDR2 sequences are SEHNR and FQNEAQ (reference sequence). Trimming removed 5 bases from V and 5 bases from J; junction bases left unmatched: 10. This CDR3 region has 15 residues. CDR3 sequence (DNA): TGTGCCAGCAGCCATCCCCTGACAGGGGCGACTGAAGCTTTCTTT. Its protein product is CASSHPLTGATEAFF.

The genes are TRBV19 and TRBJ2-7; 12 bases fit TRBD2. The CDR3 runs 14 residues. Germline CDR1 and CDR2: LNHDA and SQIVND (reference sequence). The V and J ends lost 3 bases and 3 bases, in that order; junction bases with no gene match: 0. The CDR3 DNA follows: TGTGCCAGTAGTATGGGACTAGCGGGCTACGAGCAGTACTTC. Residues: CASSMGLAGYEQYF.

J is TRBJ1-5 and V is TRBV20-1; D unresolved. Germline CDR1 DFQATT, CDR2 SNEGSKA (reference sequence). V was cut by 6 bases and J by 5 bases, with 8 bases left in between. This CDR3 is 11 amino acids long. The CDR3 loop reads CSARRDQPQHF. CDR3 bases: TGCAGTGCCAGGCGGGATCAGCCCCAGCATTTT.

The rearrangement links TRBV20-1 to TRBJ2-3, with D hard to call. Germline V gives CDR1 DFQATT, CDR2 SNEGSKA (reference sequence). This CDR3 contains 11 residues. The CDR3 loop is CSSVDTDTQYF. In nucleotides, the CDR3 is TGCAGCTCCGTAGACACAGATACGCAGTATTTT.

This chain joins TRBV30 and TRBJ2-3; TRBD2 matches at 8 bases. In germline, CDR1 is GTSNPN, CDR2 SVGIG (reference sequence). The CDR3 has 15 amino acids. V trimming: 3 bases; J trimming: 3 bases; junction bases outside the gene matches: 8. The CDR3 protein is CAWRLGGRWTDTQYF. CDR3 bases: TGTGCCTGGAGGCTAGGCGGGAGGTGGACAGATACGCAGTATTTT.

The chain recombines TRBV5-3 with TRBJ2-5, with D hard to call. TRBV5-3 is identified as an open reading frame with a role that is uncertain. V lost 3 bases and J lost 5, with 23 bases in between. The CDR3 is 17 amino acids. This CDR3 is CARSSVRIDTPEETQYF. The CDR3 DNA reads TGTGCCAGAAGCTCCGTGCGAATCGACACTCCTGAGGAGACCCAGTACTTC.

The chain has TRBV19 and TRBJ2-3, with 7 bases matching TRBD1. The CDR3 covers 12 residues. Looked up from germline, CDR1 is LNHDA and CDR2 is SQIVND (reference sequence). Trimming at V came to 11 bases and at J to 2 bases, leaving 4 bases not matched to a gene. CDR3 DNA sequence: TGTGCCGCAACAGGGGACACAGATACGCAGTATTTT. This translates into CAATGDTDTQYF.

The rearrangement uses TRBV6-2 or TRBV6-3 and TRBJ2-7, with D possibly matching TRBD2 (6 bases). Trimming cost V 7 bases and J 3 bases, with 19 bases left between them. CDR1 and CDR2 (germline): MNHEY, SVGEGT. The CDR3 runs 15 residues. The CDR3 is CASTPVGAGRYEQYF. The CDR3 bases are TGTGCCAGCACCCCCGTTGGGGCGGGACGCTACGAGCAGTACTTC.

The chain carries TRBV19 and TRBJ2-7; 11 nucleotides agree with TRBD2. The ends lost 5 bases at V and 2 bases at J; junction bases unmatched: 2. In germline, CDR1 is LNHDA, CDR2 SQIVND (reference sequence). CDR3 length equals 14 residues. The CDR3 DNA reads as TGTGCCAGTAGTCCGGGACTAGCGGCCTACGAGCAGTACTTC. The encoded protein is CASSPGLAAYEQYF.

This clone has just a few counts. The chain carries TRBV6-4 and TRBJ1-6, with 8 bases matching TRBD1. The CDR3 has 17 amino acids. The germline V gene encodes CDR1 MRHNA and CDR2 SNTAGT. With 6 bases clipped from V and 5 bases from J, the junction kept 12 bases outside the gene matches. DNA for the CDR3: TGTGCCAGCAGCCTGATTAGACCGGGACAGGATAATTCACCCCTCCACTTT. It specifies CASSLIRPGQDNSPLHF.

The V and J genes are TRBV18 and TRBJ1-2, with D hard to call. Germline values: CDR1 KGHSH, CDR2 LQKENI. CDR3 length: 13 residues. Trimming stripped 7 bases from V and 2 bases from J, with 11 bases between. CDR3 DNA: TGTGCCAGCTTAGAGACGGGAAACTATGGCTACACCTTC. Its protein product is CASLETGNYGYTF.

The CDR3 DNA reads TGTGCCAGTAGTATAGTCGAGAGCACAGATACGCAGTATTTT. Translating gives CASSIVESTDTQYF. The chain uses TRBV19 and TRBJ2-3; no definite D call. Germline assignment: CDR1 LNHDA and CDR2 SQIVND (reference sequence). V was clipped by 1 base and J by 0 bases, with 5 bases between them. The CDR3 has 14 amino acids.

This clone appeared once. The V call is TRBV3-1 (or the pseudogene TRBV3-2), the J call TRBJ2-2; 11 nucleotides agree with TRBD1. The V gene's germline CDR1 is LGHDT and CDR2 YNNKEL (reference sequence). Losses at the gene ends were 6 bases for V and 2 bases for J; bases not matched to a gene: 17. The CDR3 length is 20 residues. The CDR3 here is CASSYRKPGQGVFNTGELFF. Here the CDR3 DNA reads TGTGCCAGCAGTTACCGTAAACCGGGACAGGGGGTTTTTAACACCGGGGAGCTGTTTTTT.